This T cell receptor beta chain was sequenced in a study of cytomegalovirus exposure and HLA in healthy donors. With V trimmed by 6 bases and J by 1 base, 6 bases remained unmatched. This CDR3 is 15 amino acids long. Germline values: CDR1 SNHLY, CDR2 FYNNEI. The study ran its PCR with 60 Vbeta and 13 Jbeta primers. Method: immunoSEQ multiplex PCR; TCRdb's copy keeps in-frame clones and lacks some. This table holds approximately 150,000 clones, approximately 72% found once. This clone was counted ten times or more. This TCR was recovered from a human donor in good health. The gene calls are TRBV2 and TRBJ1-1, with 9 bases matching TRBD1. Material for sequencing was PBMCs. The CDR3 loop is CASRLTGGRNTEAFF. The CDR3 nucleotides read TGTGCCAGCAGACTAACAGGGGGCCGGAACACTGAAGCTTTCTTT.